This is a list of T cell receptor beta chains from one sample in a study of blood T cell repertoires in COVID-19. Profiled with immunoSEQ multiplex PCR; TCRdb holds only in-frame clones, not every one. Of hundreds of thousands of clones in the sample, 75% to 85% were seen once. The sequenced material came from peripheral blood. The source of these receptors is a human donor in a cohort sampled during active COVID-19. CDR3s include the opening cysteine and the closing phenylalanine or tryptophan. For some rows the clone size is stated as once, few or many, or as a class when expanded; others skip it.

clone_size,v_call,j_call,cdr3_aa
-,TRBV9,TRBJ1-6,CASSEGTANSPLHF
-,TRBV11-3,TRBJ2-7,CASSLGGQYEQYF
-,TRBV10-3,TRBJ1-3,CAIKVPGESSGNTIYF
-,TRBV5-1,TRBJ2-1,CASSPVAGGDNEQFF
-,TRBV6-5,TRBJ2-7,CASSPQGEYEQYF
-,TRBV5-1,TRBJ1-2,CASSLGQGGYTF
-,TRBV11-3,TRBJ2-2,CASSSPGQGQMDTGELFF
-,TRBV30,TRBJ1-1,CAWSGLRGVTTEAFF
-,TRBV23-1,TRBJ1-1,CAGTGTGEVNTEAFF
-,TRBV6-5,TRBJ2-1,CASSYGGGVGDEQFF
-,TRBV5-4,TRBJ1-1,CASSRGQGRGTEAFF
once,TRBV5-6,TRBJ2-7,CASSFVLGSGEQYF
-,TRBV5-1,TRBJ2-3,CASTSDRGSTDTQYF
once,TRBV19,TRBJ2-6,CASSAGNGANVLTF
-,TRBV30,TRBJ1-6,CAGTGNNSPLHF
-,TRBV4-1,TRBJ1-6,CASSLQPSTGANSPLHF
-,TRBV27,TRBJ2-6,CASSLSQAVSGANVLTF
-,TRBV7-2,TRBJ1-2,CASSLATPGQGDGYTF
-,TRBV5-6,TRBJ1-1,CASSLDLEGARNTEAFF
-,TRBV5-1,TRBJ1-1,CASSLAVNTEAFF
once,TRBV19,TRBJ1-1,CASSIIMNTEAFF
-,TRBV6-5,TRBJ2-2,CASATSGGPGELFF
-,TRBV19,TRBJ2-3,CASSSGTGSWNTQYF
-,TRBV9,TRBJ1-4,CASSVLGAANEKLFF
-,TRBV5-6,TRBJ1-2,CASSFGTGSGYTF